These T cell receptor beta chains were read from a single sample in a study of cytomegalovirus exposure and HLA in healthy donors. The protocol was immunoSEQ multiplex PCR, while the TCRdb copy is restricted to in-frame clones and leaves out a portion. The sample lists 120,000 to 150,000 clones, approximately 82% occurring once. Sequences were obtained from PBMCs. These receptors originate from a man aged 40-50 years in good health and CMV-seronegative. Both conserved end residues are part of each CDR3. D genes are given only for firm matches. The size of a clone is reported for some rows only, either as once, few or many, or as a class for expanded clones.

abundance: few; v_gene: TRBV10-3; j_gene: TRBJ2-3; d_gene: TRBD2; CDR3aa: CAISEAAGGSDTQYF
abundance: .; v_gene: TRBV7-8; j_gene: .; d_gene: .; CDR3aa: CASSLAVLWQRSDEQYF
abundance: .; v_gene: TRBV5-1; j_gene: TRBJ1-6; d_gene: TRBD1; CDR3aa: CASSFPGQGTPPLHF
abundance: .; v_gene: TRBV6-1; j_gene: .; d_gene: .; CDR3aa: CASSGYPDSSYEQYF
abundance: .; v_gene: TRBV6-5; j_gene: TRBJ2-7; d_gene: .; CDR3aa: CASSYPGQWEQYF
abundance: .; v_gene: TRBV28; j_gene: TRBJ1-6; d_gene: .; CDR3aa: CASNSKPSGHRDNSPLHF
abundance: .; v_gene: TRBV7-9; j_gene: TRBJ1-3; d_gene: TRBD1; CDR3aa: CASSVTGGALGNTIYF
abundance: .; v_gene: TRBV29-1; j_gene: TRBJ1-2; d_gene: TRBD1; CDR3aa: CSGRGQADYGYTF
abundance: .; v_gene: TRBV6-5; j_gene: TRBJ2-7; d_gene: TRBD2; CDR3aa: CASSYSPSGGYEQYF
abundance: .; v_gene: TRBV19; j_gene: TRBJ2-1; d_gene: .; CDR3aa: CASSIGGIGTQFF
abundance: .; v_gene: TRBV10-3; j_gene: TRBJ2-1; d_gene: TRBD1; CDR3aa: CAISKGQLYNEQFF
abundance: few; v_gene: TRBV4-2; j_gene: TRBJ2-2; d_gene: .; CDR3aa: CAILPQESTGELFF
abundance: .; v_gene: TRBV7-2; j_gene: .; d_gene: TRBD1; CDR3aa: CASSGARGPDPYEQYF
abundance: few; v_gene: TRBV6-5; j_gene: TRBJ2-7; d_gene: .; CDR3aa: CASSYSLGGLDEQYF
abundance: .; v_gene: TRBV27; j_gene: TRBJ2-7; d_gene: .; CDR3aa: CASSSRGGEQYF
abundance: .; v_gene: TRBV5-1; j_gene: TRBJ1-2; d_gene: TRBD1; CDR3aa: CASSSTGTGGFGGYTF
abundance: once; v_gene: TRBV15; j_gene: TRBJ1-4; d_gene: .; CDR3aa: CATSRDYGRGIEKLFF
abundance: .; v_gene: TRBV7-9; j_gene: TRBJ1-1; d_gene: .; CDR3aa: CSSSPFMTNRVNTEAFF
abundance: .; v_gene: TRBV7-6; j_gene: TRBJ2-7; d_gene: TRBD1; CDR3aa: CASSPLGQGTYEQYF
abundance: .; v_gene: TRBV5-4; j_gene: TRBJ1-6; d_gene: .; CDR3aa: CASSDGQTKSSPPHF
abundance: .; v_gene: TRBV28; j_gene: TRBJ2-2; d_gene: .; CDR3aa: CASRLGTQVGELFF
abundance: .; v_gene: TRBV9; j_gene: TRBJ2-7; d_gene: TRBD1; CDR3aa: CASGPGTGSYEQYF
abundance: .; v_gene: TRBV27; j_gene: TRBJ2-7; d_gene: TRBD1; CDR3aa: CASSETGASSYEQYF
abundance: .; v_gene: TRBV7-2; j_gene: TRBJ2-2; d_gene: .; CDR3aa: CASSSVLHTGELFF
abundance: .; v_gene: TRBV28; j_gene: TRBJ1-1; d_gene: .; CDR3aa: CASSLMGRVTEAFF
abundance: .; v_gene: TRBV11-2; j_gene: TRBJ2-7; d_gene: TRBD2; CDR3aa: CASSSRTSGRSSYEQYF
abundance: .; v_gene: TRBV11-2; j_gene: TRBJ2-1; d_gene: .; CDR3aa: CASKPAGSGEQFF
abundance: few; v_gene: TRBV6-6; j_gene: TRBJ2-1; d_gene: .; CDR3aa: CASSTPQLQFF
abundance: .; v_gene: TRBV5-1; j_gene: TRBJ2-4; d_gene: .; CDR3aa: CASSFGREENIQYF